These 20 T cell receptor beta chains came from one sample sequenced in a study of T cells in tuberculosis listed by TCRdb under 2018. Library prep was done by the immunoSEQ multiplex PCR assay. Entries here come from immuneACCESS through TCRdb and include only in-frame sequences with V and J called. Some clones fail to appear in such tables; in the studies checked, an unresolved V gene covers under half of the shortfall, and the cause of the remainder is unknown. Across this sample there are tens of thousands of clones, with approximately 90% seen only once. The top ten clones comprise 6.8% of the sample. The time point label, read with the paper, signifies: new active TB diagnosis, blood taken before or within 7 days of starting treatment. This sample comprised PBMCs, obtained at tuberculosis diagnosis. Receptors were obtained from an adult with tuberculosis.

This clone showed up just once. The chain joins TRBV7-6 to TRBJ2-2; TRBD2 aligns across 12 bases. The V gene's germline CDR1 is SGHVS and CDR2 FNYEAQ. The CDR3 sequence is 16 residues long. V gave up 6 bases and J gave up 6 bases; unmatched junction bases: 8. The CDR3 nucleotides read TGTGCCAGCAGTTCTAGCGGGGGGGCCGCGTCCGGGGAGCTGTTTTTT. Its translation is CASSSSGGAASGELFF.

V usage is TRBV19 and J usage is TRBJ1-3, with D unclear. CDR1 and CDR2 from the germline V gene are LNHDA and SQIVND (reference sequence). V lost 1 base, J lost 0 bases, and 7 bases lay in between. The CDR3 covers 15 residues. The CDR3 region is CASSIVGSSGNTIYF. As DNA, the CDR3 is TGTGCCAGTAGTATAGTTGGTAGCTCTGGAAACACCATATATTTT.

The chain uses TRBV29-1 and TRBJ2-1; the match to TRBD1 covers 11 bases. Germline CDR1 SQVTM, CDR2 ANQGSEA. The V and J ends lost 7 bases and 3 bases, in that order; junction bases with no gene match: 5. This CDR3 comprises 14 residues. CDR3 DNA: TGCAGCGCCCCCGGGACAGGGGGCTACAATGAGCAGTTCTTC. Translation gives CSAPGTGGYNEQFF.

V and J are TRBV6-5 and TRBJ2-1; TRBD2 matches at 7 bases. The V and J ends lost 0 bases and 2 bases, in that order; junction bases with no gene match: 1. The CDR3 consists of 15 residues. The germline CDR1 and CDR2 sequences are MNHEY and SVGAGI. Here the CDR3 reads CASSYSGGAYNEQFF. CDR3 DNA sequence: TGTGCCAGCAGTTACTCGGGGGGGGCCTACAATGAGCAGTTCTTC.

The V and J genes are TRBV14 and TRBJ2-4; 9 bases are shared with TRBD1. Germline V gene lookup returns CDR1 SGHDN and CDR2 FVKESK. The CDR3 sequence is 14 residues long. V was pared by 4 bases and J by 5 bases, with 3 bases of the junction left unmatched. CDR3 DNA sequence: TGTGCCAGCAGCCGAGGGACAGGGCAAAACATTCAGTACTTC. It encodes CASSRGTGQNIQYF.

This chain links TRBV4-1 with TRBJ1-3; D uncertain. Trimming removed 0 bases at V and 2 bases at J, with 8 bases between. This CDR3 contains 15 residues. The germline CDR1 and CDR2 sequences are MGHRA and YSYEKL. DNA of the CDR3: TGCGCCAGCAGCCAAGAGGGCACAGCTGGAAACACCATATATTTT. Protein sequence: CASSQEGTAGNTIYF.

V gene TRBV6-1 combines with J gene TRBJ2-5; D possibly corresponds to TRBD2 (6 bases). Germline V CDR1 and CDR2: MNHNS, SASEGT. V was cut by 9 bases and J by 3 bases, with 11 bases left in between. The CDR3 is 12 amino acids. This chain's CDR3 is CASGRWEETQYF. The CDR3 DNA is TGTGCCAGTGGGAGGTGGGAAGAGACCCAGTACTTC.

The chain recombines TRBV21-1 with TRBJ2-7; the table assigns TRBD1, which was not confirmed against the DNA. TRBV21-1 is a recognized pseudogene. The CDR3 has 14 amino acids. CDR3 in DNA: TGTGCCAGCAGCAAAGTGCCGCAGACCTACGAGCAGTACTTC. It encodes CASSKVPQTYEQYF.

The rearrangement links TRBV7-3 to TRBJ2-1; 9 nucleotides agree with TRBD2. The ends lost 3 bases at V and 9 bases at J; junction bases unmatched: 6. Germline loops: CDR1 SGHTA, CDR2 FQGTGA. The CDR3 is 14 residues long. This chain's CDR3 is CASSFGAGGGEQFF. The DNA for the CDR3 is TGTGCCAGCAGCTTTGGAGCGGGGGGAGGTGAGCAGTTCTTC.

The genes are TRBV20-1 and TRBJ2-3; D is perhaps TRBD2 (5 bases). From germline, CDR1 is DFQATT and CDR2 SNEGSKA (reference sequence). The CDR3 consists of 11 residues. V was pared by 8 bases and J by 4 bases, with 10 bases between. Here the CDR3 DNA reads TGCAGTCCAGGACTCGCAGATACGCAGTATTTT. Translating it yields CSPGLADTQYF.

The CDR3 here is CASSFGGRDTEAFF. For the CDR3, the DNA is TGTGCCAGCAGTTTTGGGGGGAGGGACACTGAAGCTTTCTTT. The V and J genes are TRBV28 and TRBJ1-1; D possibly corresponds to TRBD1 (5 bases). V shed 3 bases and J shed 3 bases, with 11 bases lying between them. Germline values: CDR1 MDHEN, CDR2 SYDVKM. The CDR3 covers 14 residues.

J is TRBJ2-7 and V is TRBV7-8; TRBD2 matches at 15 bases. CDR1 is SGHVS and CDR2 is FQNEAQ in the germline V gene. With 0 bases clipped from V and 6 bases from J, the junction kept 0 bases outside the gene matches. CDR3 length: 15 residues. Here the CDR3 reads CASSLAGLAGGEQYF. CDR3 DNA sequence: TGTGCCAGCAGCTTAGCGGGACTAGCGGGAGGCGAGCAGTACTTC.

This clone has a handful of counts. The chain uses TRBV19 and TRBJ1-2, with D unresolved. The CDR3 covers 15 residues. V shed 3 bases and J shed 2 bases, with 13 bases lying between them. Germline loops: CDR1 LNHDA, CDR2 SQIVND (reference sequence). The chain's CDR3 is CASSIGGRANYGYTF. The CDR3 region has the DNA TGTGCCAGTAGTATTGGAGGGAGGGCGAACTATGGCTACACCTTC.

V usage is TRBV27 and J usage is TRBJ2-1; D is undetermined. The CDR3 is 13 amino acids. Trimming took 0 bases from V and 3 from J, leaving 3 bases between them. The germline gives CDR1 MNHEY, CDR2 SMNVEV (reference sequence). The CDR3 DNA is TGTGCCAGCAGTTTATCTCTCTACAATGAGCAGTTCTTC. This encodes CASSLSLYNEQFF.

This clone was picked up one time. The chain uses TRBV4-2 and TRBJ2-5; the match to TRBD1 covers 9 bases. V gave up 1 base and J gave up 4 bases; unmatched junction bases: 7. The germline V gene has CDR1 LGHNA and CDR2 YNFKEQ. The CDR3 contains 16 residues. The CDR3 loop is CASSQGNRGQGETQYF. The CDR3 DNA reads as TGTGCCAGCAGCCAAGGCAACAGGGGGCAGGGAGAGACCCAGTACTTC.

The rearrangement links TRBV28 to TRBJ2-1; the match to TRBD2 covers 10 bases. The J segment lost 7 bases and the V segment lost 8 bases, leaving 14 bases of the junction unmatched. This CDR3 contains 16 residues. Germline assignment: CDR1 MDHEN and CDR2 SYDVKM. The CDR3 here is CASPPEASGRWNEQFF. The CDR3 nucleotides read TGTGCCAGCCCGCCGGAGGCTAGCGGGAGATGGAATGAGCAGTTCTTC.

This chain links TRBV15 with TRBJ1-4, with no clear D. This CDR3 contains 16 residues. The V end lost 0 bases, the J end lost 0 bases, and 8 bases lay between the germline ends. Germline assignment: CDR1 LNHNV and CDR2 YYDKDF (reference sequence). In DNA, the CDR3 is TGTGCCACCAGCAGAGAGTACTACGCAACTAATGAAAAACTGTTTTTT. This sequence encodes CATSREYYATNEKLFF. Looking up the rest from reference TRBV15 and TRBJ1-4 gives the full variable domain: DAMVIQNPRYQVTQFGKPVTLSCSQTLNHNVMYWYQQKSSQAPKLLFHYYDKDFNNEADTPDNFQSRRPNTSFCFLDIRSPGLGDTAMYLCATSREYYATNEKLFFGSGTQLSVL.

The chain couples TRBV19 to TRBJ2-5; 7 nucleotides line up with TRBD2. Germline V gives CDR1 LNHDA, CDR2 SQIVND (reference sequence). The CDR3 sequence is 13 residues long. Trimming cost V 6 bases and J 4 bases; bases outside gene matches: 5. DNA of the CDR3: TGTGCCAGTAGGGTCGCGGGAGCAGAGACCCAGTACTTC. This sequence encodes CASRVAGAETQYF.

The CDR3, as DNA: TGTGCCAGCAGCTTAGGCCCGAACTATGGCTACACCTTC. It yields the protein CASSLGPNYGYTF. This chain links TRBV7-3 with TRBJ1-2; D uncertain. V was clipped by 2 bases and J by 2 bases, with 6 bases between them. CDR3 length: 13 residues. CDR1 and CDR2 (germline): SGHTA, FQGTGA.

This chain links TRBV6-5 with TRBJ1-4, with TRBD1 matching 7 bases. Germline lookup yields CDR1 MNHEY and CDR2 SVGAGI. The CDR3 runs to 15 residues. The V segment lost 4 bases and the J segment 3 bases; nucleotides outside the gene matches: 5. CDR3 loop: CASSFQGGPNEKLFF. CDR3 bases: TGTGCCAGCAGTTTTCAGGGGGGCCCTAATGAAAAACTGTTTTTT.